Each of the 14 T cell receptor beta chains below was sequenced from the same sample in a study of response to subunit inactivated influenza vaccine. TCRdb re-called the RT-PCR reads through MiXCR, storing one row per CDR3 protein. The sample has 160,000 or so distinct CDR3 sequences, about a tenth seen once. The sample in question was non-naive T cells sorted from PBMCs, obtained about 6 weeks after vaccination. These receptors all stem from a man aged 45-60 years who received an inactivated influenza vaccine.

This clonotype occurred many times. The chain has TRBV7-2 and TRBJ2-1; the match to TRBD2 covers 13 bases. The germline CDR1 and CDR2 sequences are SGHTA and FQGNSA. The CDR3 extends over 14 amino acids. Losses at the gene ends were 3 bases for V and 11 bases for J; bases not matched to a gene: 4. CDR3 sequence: CASSFGTSGIKQFF. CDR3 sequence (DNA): TGTGCCAGCAGCTTCGGGACTAGCGGGATCAAGCAGTTCTTC.

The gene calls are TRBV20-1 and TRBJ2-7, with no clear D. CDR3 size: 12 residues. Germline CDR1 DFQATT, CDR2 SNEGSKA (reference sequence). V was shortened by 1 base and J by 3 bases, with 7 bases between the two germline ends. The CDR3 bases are TGCAGTGCTAGAGCCGTGCTCTACGAGCAGTACTTC. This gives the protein CSARAVLYEQYF.

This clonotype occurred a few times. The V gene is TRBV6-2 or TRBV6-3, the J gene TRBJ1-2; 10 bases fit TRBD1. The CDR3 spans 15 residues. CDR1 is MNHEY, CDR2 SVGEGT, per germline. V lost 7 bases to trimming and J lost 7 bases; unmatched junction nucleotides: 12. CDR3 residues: CASTDHGQGVGGYTF. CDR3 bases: TGTGCCAGCACCGACCACGGACAGGGGGTTGGTGGCTACACCTTC.

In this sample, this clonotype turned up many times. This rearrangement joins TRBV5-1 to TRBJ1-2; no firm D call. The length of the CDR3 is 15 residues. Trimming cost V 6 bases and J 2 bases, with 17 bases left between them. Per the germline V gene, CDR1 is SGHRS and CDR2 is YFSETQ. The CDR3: CASTPKGPPNYGYTF. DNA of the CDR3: TGCGCCAGCACCCCAAAAGGACCCCCAAACTATGGCTACACCTTC.

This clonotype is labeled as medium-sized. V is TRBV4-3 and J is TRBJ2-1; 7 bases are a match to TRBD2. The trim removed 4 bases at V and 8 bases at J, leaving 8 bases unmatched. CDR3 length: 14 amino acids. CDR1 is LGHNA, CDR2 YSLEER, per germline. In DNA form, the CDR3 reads TGCGCCAGCAGCCTCACTGGACTAGACGATGAGCAGTTCTTC. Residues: CASSLTGLDDEQFF.

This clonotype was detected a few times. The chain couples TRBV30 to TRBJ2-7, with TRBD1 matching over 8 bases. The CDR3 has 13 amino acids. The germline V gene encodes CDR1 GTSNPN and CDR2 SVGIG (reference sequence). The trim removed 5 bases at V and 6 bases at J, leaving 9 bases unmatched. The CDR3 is CAWERQGLLEQYF. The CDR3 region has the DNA TGTGCCTGGGAAAGACAGGGGTTGCTCGAGCAGTACTTC.

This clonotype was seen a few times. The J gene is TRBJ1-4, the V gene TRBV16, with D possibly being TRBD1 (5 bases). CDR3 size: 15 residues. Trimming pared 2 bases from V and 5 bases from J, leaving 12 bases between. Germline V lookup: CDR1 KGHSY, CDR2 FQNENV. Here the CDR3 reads CASSQTRGDNEKLFF. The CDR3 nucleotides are TGTGCCAGCAGCCAAACAAGGGGCGACAATGAAAAACTGTTTTTT.

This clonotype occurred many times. The CDR3 loop is CASSPGQGVVDEQFF. The CDR3 DNA sequence: TGTGCCAGCAGCCCGGGACAGGGGGTAGTTGATGAGCAGTTCTTC. The J gene is TRBJ2-1, the V gene TRBV7-3; 11 nucleotides match TRBD1. This CDR3 region has 15 residues. CDR1 SGHTA and CDR2 FQGTGA come from the germline V gene. The V gene end was trimmed by 5 bases and the J gene end by 8 bases; junction bases not matched to a gene: 8.

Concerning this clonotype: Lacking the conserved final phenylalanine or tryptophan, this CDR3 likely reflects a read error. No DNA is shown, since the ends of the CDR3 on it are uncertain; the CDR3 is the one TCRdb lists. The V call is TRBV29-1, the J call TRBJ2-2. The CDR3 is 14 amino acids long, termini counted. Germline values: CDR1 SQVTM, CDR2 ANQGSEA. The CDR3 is CCVEASWGLRGAAG.

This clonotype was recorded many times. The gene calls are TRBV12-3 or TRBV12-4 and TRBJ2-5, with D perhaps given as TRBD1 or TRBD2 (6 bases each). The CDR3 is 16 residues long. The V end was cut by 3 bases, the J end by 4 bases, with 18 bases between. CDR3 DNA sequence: TGTGCCAGCAGTTTTTCGTTACGGGGGCGGGCAGAGACCCAGTACTTC. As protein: CASSFSLRGRAETQYF.

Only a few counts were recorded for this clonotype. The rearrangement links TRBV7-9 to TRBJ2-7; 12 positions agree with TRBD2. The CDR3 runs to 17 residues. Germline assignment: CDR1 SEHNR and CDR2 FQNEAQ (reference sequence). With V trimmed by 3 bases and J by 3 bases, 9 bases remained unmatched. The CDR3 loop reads CASSLTSGSIYGYEQYF. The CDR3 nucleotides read TGTGCCAGCAGCTTGACTAGCGGGAGTATATACGGCTACGAGCAGTACTTC. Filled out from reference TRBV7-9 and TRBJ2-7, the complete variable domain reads DTGVSQNPRHKITKRGQNVTFRCDPISEHNRLYWYRQTLGQGPEFLTYFQNEAQLEKSRLLSDRFSAERPKGSFSTLEIQRTEQGDSAMYLCASSLTSGSIYGYEQYFGPGTRLTVT.

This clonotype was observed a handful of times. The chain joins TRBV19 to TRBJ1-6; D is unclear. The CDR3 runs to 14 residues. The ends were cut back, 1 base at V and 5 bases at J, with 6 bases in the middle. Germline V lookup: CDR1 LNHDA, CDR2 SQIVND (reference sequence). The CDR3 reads CASSIGKDNSPLHF. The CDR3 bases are TGTGCCAGTAGTATAGGAAAAGATAATTCACCCCTCCACTTT.

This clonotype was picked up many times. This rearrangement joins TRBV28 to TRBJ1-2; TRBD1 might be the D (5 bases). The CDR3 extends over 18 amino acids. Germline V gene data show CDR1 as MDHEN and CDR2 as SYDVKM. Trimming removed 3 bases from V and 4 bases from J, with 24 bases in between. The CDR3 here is CASSFFSGPRVGRYGYTF. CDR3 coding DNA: TGTGCCAGCAGTTTCTTCTCGGGGCCAAGGGTCGGACGCTATGGCTACACCTTC.

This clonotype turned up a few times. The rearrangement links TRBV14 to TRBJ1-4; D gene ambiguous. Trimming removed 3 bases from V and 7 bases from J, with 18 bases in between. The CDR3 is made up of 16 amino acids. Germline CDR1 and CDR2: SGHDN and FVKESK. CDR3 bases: TGTGCCAGCAGCCAGCCCTCGACCCCGAGGGCTGAAAAACTGTTTTTT. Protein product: CASSQPSTPRAEKLFF.